One and the same sample provided the 24 T cell receptor beta chains below, sequenced in a study of blood T cell repertoires in COVID-19. Clones were sequenced by immunoSEQ multiplex PCR, and TCRdb holds only the in-frame ones, with some missing. The repertoire has roughly 80,000 clones, roughly 80% of them found once; the top ten carry roughly 13%. Sequencing input: peripheral blood. The source of these receptors is a human donor in a cohort sampled during active COVID-19.

The chain carries TRBV2 and TRBJ1-6, with no clear D. Trimming took off 7 bases at V and 0 bases at J, with 10 bases between the two ends. There are 15 residues in the CDR3. Germline V gene lookup returns CDR1 SNHLY and CDR2 FYNNEI. The CDR3 sequence is CASTQWSSYNSPLHF. CDR3 nucleotide sequence: TGTGCCAGCACTCAGTGGAGCTCCTATAATTCACCCCTCCACTTT.

The chain carries TRBV11-3 and TRBJ2-1; D is possibly TRBD2 (5 bases). CDR1 SGHNT and CDR2 YENEEA come from the germline V gene. CDR3 size: 13 residues. The V end lost 3 bases, the J end lost 8 bases, and 11 bases lay between the germline ends. In DNA, the CDR3 is TGTGCCAGCAGCTTCTTTGGAGCGGATGAGCAGTTCTTC. Translating it yields CASSFFGADEQFF.

This chain joins TRBV20-1 and TRBJ2-3; maybe TRBD2 (6 bases). Germline V gene sequence: CDR1 DFQATT, CDR2 SNEGSKA (reference sequence). Trimming left V 6 bases short and J 6 bases short, with 10 bases between. The CDR3 is made up of 11 amino acids. DNA of the CDR3: TGCAGTGCATTGGAGGGGGATACGCAGTATTTT. Amino acid sequence: CSALEGDTQYF.

The chain is built from TRBV5-1 and TRBJ1-1; TRBD1 matches 7 bases. Germline assignment: CDR1 SGHRS and CDR2 YFSETQ. Trimming cost V 2 bases and J 1 base; bases outside gene matches: 11. The CDR3 totals 17 residues. The CDR3 nucleotides are TGCGCCAGCAGCTTCCAACCTAGAGGGGGCGGGAACACTGAAGCTTTCTTT. It translates to CASSFQPRGGGNTEAFF. The entire variable domain, with the rest obtained from reference TRBV5-1 and TRBJ1-1, is as follows: KAGVTQTPRYLIKTRGQQVTLSCSPISGHRSVSWYQQTPGQGLQFLFEYFSETQRNKGNFPGRFSGRQFSNSRSEMNVSTLELGDSALYLCASSFQPRGGGNTEAFFGQGTRLTVV.

This chain's CDR3 is CASSLTQGTNEKLFF. The CDR3 DNA sequence: TGTGCCAGCAGCTTAACACAGGGCACTAATGAAAAACTGTTTTTT. The chain uses TRBV7-9 and TRBJ1-4, with D perhaps TRBD1 (6 bases). This CDR3 spans 15 amino acids. Germline lookup yields CDR1 SEHNR and CDR2 FQNEAQ (reference sequence). With 2 bases removed from V and 2 bases from J, the gap between germline ends came to 9 bases.

V gene TRBV3-1 (or the pseudogene TRBV3-2) combines with J gene TRBJ1-5; maybe TRBD1 (5 bases). The CDR3 consists of 13 residues. V lost 3 bases and J 5 bases, leaving 8 bases between the germline ends. CDR1 and CDR2 from the germline V gene are LGHDT and YNNKEL (reference sequence). The CDR3 coding sequence is TGTGCCAGCAGCCAGGGGGGAGATCAGCCCCAGCATTTT. Amino acid sequence: CASSQGGDQPQHF.

The rearrangement links TRBV11-3 to TRBJ2-2, with unresolved D. CDR1 is SGHNT and CDR2 is YENEEA in the germline V gene. V gave up 5 bases and J gave up 0 bases, with 19 bases separating them. This CDR3 has 18 residues. The CDR3 coding sequence is TGTGCCAGCAGCCTTACATTATTAGGCGGCGCGAACACCGGGGAGCTGTTTTTT. The encoded protein is CASSLTLLGGANTGELFF.

The V call is TRBV19, the J call TRBJ2-1; D is perhaps TRBD2 (6 bases). The length of the CDR3 is 13 residues. V dropped 3 bases and J dropped 10 bases, with 13 bases sitting between them. Per the germline V gene, CDR1 is LNHDA and CDR2 is SQIVND (reference sequence). The CDR3 nucleotides are TGTGCCAGTAGTATGGTAAGCGGGCGGGAGCAGTTCTTC. As protein: CASSMVSGREQFF.

The chain's CDR3 is CASRTLAGGPGGELFF. CDR3 nucleotide sequence: TGTGCCAGTAGAACGCTAGCGGGGGGGCCCGGCGGGGAGCTGTTTTTT. This chain links TRBV19 with TRBJ2-2; 12 bases fit TRBD2. Germline assignment: CDR1 LNHDA and CDR2 SQIVND (reference sequence). V lost 6 bases to trimming and J lost 7 bases; unmatched junction nucleotides: 9. There are 16 residues in the CDR3.

DNA of the CDR3: TGTGCCAGCAGCTTGAAAACAGGGGGCAGACACGAGCAGTACTTC. The encoded protein is CASSLKTGGRHEQYF. The genes are TRBV5-6 and TRBJ2-7; 9 nucleotides match TRBD1. This CDR3 spans 15 amino acids. V lost 1 base and J lost 5; bases outside the gene matches: 7. Germline loops: CDR1 SGHDT, CDR2 YYEEEE.

The V gene is TRBV10-3, the J gene TRBJ2-3; D not resolved. This CDR3 is built from 10 residues. Trimming shortened V by 11 bases and J by 8 bases, and 11 bases separated the two germline ends. Per germline, CDR1 ENHRY and CDR2 SYGVKD. The CDR3 sequence: CAAGVSTQYF. The DNA for the CDR3 is TGTGCCGCCGGAGTAAGTACGCAGTATTTT.

The chain links TRBV29-1 to TRBJ2-1; TRBD2 matches at 8 bases. This CDR3 contains 14 residues. In germline, CDR1 is SQVTM, CDR2 ANQGSEA. V trimming: 4 bases; J trimming: 5 bases; junction bases outside the gene matches: 7. Here the CDR3 DNA reads TGCAGCGTTGCCCTCGGGACTAGTCACAATGAGCAGTTCTTC. It is translated as CSVALGTSHNEQFF.

This clone was found once. The V gene is TRBV4-2, the J gene TRBJ1-1; D possibly corresponds to TRBD1 (6 bases). CDR3 length: 14 amino acids. Looked up from germline, CDR1 is LGHNA and CDR2 is YNFKEQ. With 7 bases removed from V and 2 bases from J, the gap between germline ends came to 14 bases. DNA for the CDR3: TGTGCCAGCATTGGACAGCTAAAAAACACTGAAGCTTTCTTT. Protein sequence: CASIGQLKNTEAFF.

The rearrangement links TRBV7-9 to TRBJ2-7, with D possibly being TRBD1 (7 bases). Trimming took off 2 bases at V and 1 base at J, with 15 bases between the two ends. Germline lookup yields CDR1 SEHNR and CDR2 FQNEAQ (reference sequence). The CDR3 has 16 amino acids. In DNA, the CDR3 is TGTGCCAGCAGCTTAAGGGGGGCGGGACAGTCCTACGAGCAGTACTTC. Translated, it gives CASSLRGAGQSYEQYF.

The chain recombines TRBV6-1 with TRBJ1-2; D gene unclear. The CDR3 covers 12 residues. Per the germline V gene, CDR1 is MNHNS and CDR2 is SASEGT. V lost 2 bases and J 5 bases, leaving 6 bases between the germline ends. The CDR3 sequence is CASSESNYGYTF. The CDR3 nucleotides read TGTGCCAGCAGTGAATCCAATTATGGCTACACCTTC.

This chain joins TRBV9 and TRBJ2-1; TRBD2 might be the D (6 bases). The CDR3 length is 16 residues. From germline, CDR1 is SGDLS and CDR2 YYNGEE. V was trimmed by 1 base and J by 4 bases, leaving 15 bases between them. The CDR3 sequence: CASSVLEGREYNEQFF. The CDR3 DNA reads TGTGCCAGCAGCGTATTGGAGGGGAGAGAATACAATGAGCAGTTCTTC.

J is TRBJ1-5 and V is TRBV6-5; 7 bases match TRBD1. Per germline, CDR1 MNHEY and CDR2 SVGAGI. V was clipped by 6 bases and J by 6 bases; unmatched bases: 8. The CDR3 runs to 14 residues. The CDR3 nucleotides read TGTGCCAGCAGACCGGGACAGTCGGCTCAGCCCCAGCATTTT. Amino acids: CASRPGQSAQPQHF.

The J gene is TRBJ1-2, the V gene TRBV3-1 (or the pseudogene TRBV3-2); 7 bases agree with TRBD1. Germline assignment: CDR1 LGHDT and CDR2 YNNKEL (reference sequence). Trimming took 4 bases from V and 8 from J; bases not matched to a gene: 13. CDR3 length: 15 residues. The CDR3 sequence is CASSPSRQGDRGYTF. The DNA for the CDR3 is TGTGCCAGCAGCCCCTCGCGCCAGGGGGATAGAGGCTACACCTTC.

The gene calls are TRBV19 and TRBJ2-1; 10 bases align to TRBD2. Trimming at V came to 7 bases and at J to 2 bases, leaving 5 bases not matched to a gene. CDR1 is LNHDA and CDR2 is SQIVND in the germline V gene (reference sequence). The CDR3 length is 15 residues. CDR3 nucleotides: TGTGCCAGTACTGTAGCGGGGGGTGCCTACAATGAGCAGTTCTTC. Protein: CASTVAGGAYNEQFF.

The J gene is TRBJ2-5, the V gene TRBV14, with a weak D call TRBD1 (5 bases). Germline values: CDR1 SGHDN, CDR2 FVKESK. Trimming pared 4 bases from V and 5 bases from J, leaving 14 bases between. The CDR3 totals 14 residues. CDR3: CASSPLTVGETQYF. CDR3 bases: TGTGCCAGCAGCCCACTGACAGTGGGGGAGACCCAGTACTTC.

This chain uses TRBV2 with TRBJ1-2, with 9 bases lining up with TRBD1. In germline, CDR1 is SNHLY, CDR2 FYNNEI. With V trimmed by 5 bases and J by 0 bases, 1 base remained unmatched. The CDR3 is 14 residues long. The CDR3 spells CASSRQGANYGYTF. CDR3 coding DNA: TGTGCCAGCAGTCGACAGGGGGCTAACTATGGCTACACCTTC.

The rearrangement links TRBV28 to TRBJ2-3, with D tentatively TRBD2 (6 bases). Between the trimmed V and J ends, which lost 2 bases and 3 bases, there was a span of 12 bases. CDR1 MDHEN and CDR2 SYDVKM come from the germline V gene. The CDR3 contains 15 residues. CDR3 in amino acids: CASSLGGAGTDTQYF. DNA for the CDR3: TGTGCCAGCAGTTTAGGAGGGGCAGGGACAGATACGCAGTATTTT.

V is TRBV2 and J is TRBJ2-5; 9 bases match TRBD1. Germline loops: CDR1 SNHLY, CDR2 FYNNEI. The CDR3 has 15 residues. The ends lost 6 bases at V and 2 bases at J; junction bases unmatched: 7. The DNA for the CDR3 is TGTGCCAGCAGGCCCGGGACAGGGAATCAAGAGACCCAGTACTTC. Encoded protein: CASRPGTGNQETQYF.

The chain uses TRBV29-1 and TRBJ1-2; 10 bases agree with TRBD1. The germline gives CDR1 SQVTM, CDR2 ANQGSEA. With V trimmed by 6 bases and J by 6 bases, 10 bases remained unmatched. This CDR3 comprises 14 residues. CDR3 residues: CSVGGTGEGHGYTF. CDR3 DNA: TGCAGCGTGGGGGGGACAGGGGAAGGCCATGGCTACACCTTC.